This T cell receptor (beta chain) emerged from a study of identical twins. TCRdb passed the 5' RACE reads through MiXCR, listing each CDR3 protein once. The table has nearly 250,000 distinct CDR3 sequences, approximately 7% seen once. In germline, CDR1 is MRHNA, CDR2 SNTAGT. This CDR3 is 13 amino acids long. V gave up 6 bases and J gave up 4 bases, with 11 bases separating them. The same sample was also used in a study of yellow fever vaccine responses in identical twins.

This chain connects TRBV6-4 to TRBJ2-3; D is undetermined. The sample comprised memory (CD45RO+) T cells sorted from blood. The receptor's source is a woman between 18 and 30 years old in good health. CDR3 coding DNA: TGTGCCAGCAGCGCGGACGTTTCAGATACGCAGTATTTT. It translates to CASSADVSDTQYF.